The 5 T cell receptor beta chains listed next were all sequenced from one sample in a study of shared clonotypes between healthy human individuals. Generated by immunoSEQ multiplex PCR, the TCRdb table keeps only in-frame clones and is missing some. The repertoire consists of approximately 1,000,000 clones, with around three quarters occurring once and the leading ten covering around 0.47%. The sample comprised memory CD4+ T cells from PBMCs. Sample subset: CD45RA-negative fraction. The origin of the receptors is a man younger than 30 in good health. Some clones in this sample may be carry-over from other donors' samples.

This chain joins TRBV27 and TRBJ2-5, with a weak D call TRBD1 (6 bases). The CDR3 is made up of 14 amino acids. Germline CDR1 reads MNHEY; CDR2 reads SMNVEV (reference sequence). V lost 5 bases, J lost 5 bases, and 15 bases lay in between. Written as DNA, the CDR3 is TGTGCCAGCAGTAGGACAGACGCCGGGGAGACCCAGTACTTC. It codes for CASSRTDAGETQYF.

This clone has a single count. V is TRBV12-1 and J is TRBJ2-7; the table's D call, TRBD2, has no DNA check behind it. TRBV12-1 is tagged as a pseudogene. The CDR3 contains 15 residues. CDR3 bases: TGTGCCAGCAGCTCCGGGGTCCTACCCTCCTACGAGCAGTACTTC. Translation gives CASSSGVLPSYEQYF.

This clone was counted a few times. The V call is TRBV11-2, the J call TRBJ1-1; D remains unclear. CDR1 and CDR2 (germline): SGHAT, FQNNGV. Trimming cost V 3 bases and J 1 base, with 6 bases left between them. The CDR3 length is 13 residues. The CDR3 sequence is CASSFQENTEAFF. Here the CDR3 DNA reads TGTGCCAGCAGCTTCCAGGAGAACACTGAAGCTTTCTTT.

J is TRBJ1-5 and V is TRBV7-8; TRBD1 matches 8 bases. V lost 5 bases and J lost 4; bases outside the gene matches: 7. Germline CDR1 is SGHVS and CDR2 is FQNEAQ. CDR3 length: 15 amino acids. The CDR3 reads CASSQGTGGNQPQHF. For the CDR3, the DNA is TGTGCCAGCAGCCAAGGGACAGGCGGGAATCAGCCCCAGCATTTT.

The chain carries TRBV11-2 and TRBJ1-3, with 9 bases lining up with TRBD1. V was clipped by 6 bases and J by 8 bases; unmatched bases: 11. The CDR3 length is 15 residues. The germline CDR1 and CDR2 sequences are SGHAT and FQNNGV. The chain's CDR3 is CASSKGWTGEDTIYF. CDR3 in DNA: TGTGCCAGCAGTAAGGGGTGGACAGGGGAGGACACCATATATTTT.